The clone carrying this TCR beta chain turned up a few times. This sample was taken from a study of T-cell reconstitution after alpha-beta-depleted transplantation in children. Unique molecular identifiers were incorporated during preparation of the TCRbeta library. From the PCR reads, TCRdb called clonotypes with MiXCR, one entry per CDR3 protein. Among a few hundred thousand distinct CDR3 sequences listed, around 9.6% were seen once. The receptor comes from a human donor who donated a stem cell graft to a child with SCID. This specimen consisted of PBMCs from the stem cell graft donor, obtained from the stem cell graft.

The CDR3 sequence is CSATQDSTEAFF. In DNA, the CDR3 is TGCAGTGCTACCCAAGACAGTACTGAAGCTTTCTTT. This chain joins TRBV20-1 and TRBJ1-1; D may be TRBD1 (5 bases). Trimming pared 4 bases from V and 5 bases from J, leaving 11 bases between. Per germline, CDR1 DFQATT and CDR2 SNEGSKA (reference sequence). There are 12 residues in the CDR3.